This T cell receptor (beta chain) was sequenced during a study of cytomegalovirus exposure and HLA in healthy donors (TCRdb year 2017). About the investigation overall: In an earlier analysis of 450 to 750 of the donors, roughly 300 Gb of sequence data and 100 million or so unique TCR beta sequences from about 179 million T cells were reported. On average, 235,054 unique TCR beta nucleotide sequences were sequenced per donor among 398 genotyped donors of the cohort, with roughly 18% of those sequences being non-productive. A later analysis re-examined previously published TCR beta repertoires from 600 to 700 donors and added high-resolution HLA genotyping to investigate patterns of TCR occurrence. The study profiled the T cell repertoires of 550 to 700 subjects by immunosequencing and related them to cytomegalovirus serostatus. Roughly 300 gigabases of sequencing data and tens of millions of unique TCR sequences were included in an early release covering around 650 HLA-typed donors. Typing coverage varied by locus: roughly 629-640 donors for A, B, C, DRB1 and DQB1; under 550 for DQA1; 600 to 610 for DPA1; around 450 for DPB1. Donor age, sex, ethnicity and CMV serostatus were collected together with the repertoire data. To predict cytomegalovirus infection status, the study combined high-throughput TCR immunosequencing, statistical association of individual TCRs with disease status, and machine learning. The later analysis used no new phenotypic data to find candidate immune exposures, relying instead on TCR beta sequences and their occurrence across donors. The genetic ancestry cluster associated with self-reported Caucasian donors included 81% of the approximately 410 genotyped donors. In a later genetic analysis, genome-wide SNP genotypes for about 55% of the roughly 700 donors were used, and that subset was treated as a discovery cohort. All discovery cohort repertoires had been generated using a single sequencing platform. An earlier analysis of around 540 of the donors applied high-throughput TCR beta sequencing to assess whether each TCR beta V gene segment acted as functional or pseudogenic. Class I and class II HLA loci were covered by the typing at four-digit resolution. About five DR-DQ haplotypes were treated as single units for association and clustering because of strong linkage in the cohort. The study aimed to test whether cataloging public T cell receptors could reveal signatures of past pathogen exposure. A separate validation cohort of 100 to 150 different subjects was used in addition to the approximately 640-subject first cohort. Overall results and qualifications from the work: Linkage disequilibrium might explain the correlated functional status among segregating V segments, but an unknown experimental factor could not be ruled out. Most TCR sequences were seen in very few donors, while some public TCRs were found in many individuals. When HLA alleles, especially DR and DQ, strongly co-occurred, TCR associations were difficult to assign to individual alleles. Compared with equally common non-associated chains, HLA-associated TCR beta chains in a later analysis were more clonally expanded and had lower generation probabilities. The sequencing pipeline was judged likely to have produced a cluster of highly shared sequence variants as a technical artifact. Sequencing depth was assumed to be roughly uniform across donors in the presence/absence analyses, though that assumption may not hold. At a false discovery rate of 0.05, a later analysis linked about 17,000 TCR beta sequences to specific HLA alleles. Because counts were too low, roughly 17 rarely observed V segments, including chromosome 9 orphons, were left out of the earlier analysis of 500 to 750 of the donors. The study listed 150 to 200 TCR beta chains as associated with cytomegalovirus. The authors suggested that the approach could potentially be generalized to other disease states and immunological phenotypes. According to a later analysis, parvovirus B19, influenza, CMV and Epstein-Barr virus appeared linked to several top co-occurrence clusters. This cohort had only TCR beta chains sequenced, and the lack of alpha or paired-chain data limited which features could be detected. In a later analysis, most CMV-associated TCR beta chains were found to appear HLA-restricted, with HLA associations seemingly driven largely by CMV exposure. A later analysis found that TCR association rates varied across HLA loci, with DRB1 alleles showing the most associated TCRs and HLA-C alleles the fewest. Some IMGT-functional V segments, including TRBV6-2 and TRBV6-3, could not be told apart with the 87-base-pair reads, so those segments were excluded. The only immune exposure information available for the cohort was CMV serostatus. An association between a missense DCLRE1C variant and V-gene and J-gene trimming of TCR beta chains was found in a later genetic analysis and replicated in an independent cohort. In both the original and validation cohorts, the classifier was reported to diagnose cytomegalovirus status with high specificity and sensitivity. Compared with the roughly 720-donor mean, donors in an Asian-associated ancestry cluster had fewer N-insertions in productive TCRs, according to a later genetic analysis. An earlier analysis of approximately 530 of the donors showed that most TCR beta V segments appeared in productive rearrangements either about 90% or about 30% of the time, which broadly matched IMGT annotations. In vitro tests confirmed that a few of the cytomegalovirus-associated TCR beta chains recognize cytomegalovirus antigens. A further reported finding was that TCR beta sequences accurately predicted the HLA-A and HLA-B alleles for most subjects in the first cohort. Because HLA typing was unavailable for some donors at each locus, only the typed subset was used in association tests.

The CDR3 runs 14 amino acids, cysteine and phenylalanine included. Only CDR3 DNA is held: 42 bases, read in frame from base 1. According to the germline V gene, CDR1 reads ENHRY and CDR2 reads SYGVKD. After removal of 6 bases from V and 4 bases from J, the junction retains 8 bases not matched to a gene. The cohort comprised some 700 healthy bone marrow donors. At the time of sampling, every cohort member was nominally healthy, though immune exposures that went unrecorded were likely present. The donor was CMV seronegative and was included in the group of several hundred seronegative cohort members. A peripheral blood sample was collected from each donor, and TCR beta sequencing was performed on peripheral blood mononuclear cells. Genomic DNA was extracted from the blood cell samples with the Qiagen DNeasy Blood Extraction Kit. For this clone: No antigen is known for it. No much larger clonotype is one base removed from it; base qualities were not supplied.

The library was made by the immunoSEQ multiplex PCR assay. The multiplex PCR relied on a mix of 60 forward primers for TCR Vbeta segments and 13 reverse primers for TCR Jbeta segments. Amplification of the CDR3 region of rearranged TCR beta genes was performed with a multiplex PCR assay on genomic DNA. The amplified TCR beta libraries were sequenced on the Illumina HiSeq System as 87-base-pair reads. The original methods were these. A later analysis counted about 80 million unique TCR beta chains across the 650 to 700 repertoires, and roughly 11 million of these chains were shared by at least two donors. A nearest-neighbor algorithm error-corrected the raw reads and collapsed the reads into unique sequences, merging closely related sequences to remove PCR and sequencing errors. V, D and J gene segments were assigned by aligning CDR3 sequences to IMGT reference sequences. For a sequence to be retained, at least a six-nucleotide match to both a V gene segment and a J gene segment was required. A rearrangement counted as productive if the CDR3 had no stop codons and remained in frame with V and J, and every other rearrangement counted as non-productive. CDR3 was defined by IMGT convention, running from the second conserved V-encoded cysteine to the conserved J-encoded phenylalanine. The earlier analysis of about 640 of the donors excluded any sequence lacking an unambiguous match to a single V gene segment. An earlier analysis of 500 to 700 of the donors classified V segments as functional when productive rearrangements were above 56.7% and as segregating when the standard deviation between donors was above 5%. To diagnose cytomegalovirus status from the catalog of TCR beta chain sequences, a statistical classification framework was built. V and J gene assignment, in a later analysis, came from comparing TCR nucleotide sequences with IMGT/GENE-DB human TR gene sequences. A later analysis assigned CDR3 sequences and most-parsimonious VDJ recombination scenarios with the TCRdist pipeline. In a later analysis, every TCR beta chain was defined by the combination of its CDR3 amino acid sequence and its V-gene family, and reads without a unique V-gene family were dropped. As a way to deal with suspected cross-contamination and a sequencing artifact, a later analysis dropped hundreds of nucleotide sequences that were highly shared and had low generation probability. In a later analysis, a clonal expansion index for each public chain was calculated from normalized within-repertoire ranks of inferred template counts. In a later analysis, generation probabilities were computed using a VDJ recombination model fitted to out-of-frame rearrangements, and the results were checked against IGoR. A later analysis scored TCR-TCR, TCR-HLA and TCR-CMV co-occurrence with hypergeometric tests, applying a repertoire-size bias correction to TCR pairs. To estimate false discovery rates, a later analysis permuted the HLA or CMV assignments 20 times. In a later analysis, co-occurring TCRs were grouped using DBSCAN, with TCRdist sequence similarity added in when clustering inside HLA-allele-positive subsets. Co-occurrence clustering excluded repertoires with fewer than 30,000 or more than 120,000 public chains, plus five with anomalous nucleotide sharing. The source is immuneACCESS, and TCRdb retained only in-frame sequences with V and J called. Part of the clones is not carried over; for the studies checked, unresolved V genes explain less than half of this, and the remainder is unexplained. V and J calls and clone size come straight from that table; D and trimming were deduced from the DNA. This sample gives around 130,000 clones in total; roughly four fifths of them show up just once. Together, the top ten hold roughly 1.2% of the sample.

Recombination linked TRBV10-3 to TRBJ1-2, with 7 bases in between that match TRBD1. The TCR sequence derives from a girl aged 2-10 years in good health and CMV-seronegative. Material for sequencing was PBMCs. The CDR3 sequence is CAISPGQSIYGYTF. The DNA is as follows: TGTGCCATCAGCCCGGGACAGTCCATCTATGGCTACACCTTC.